A few counts support the clone carrying this T cell receptor beta chain. Its antigen is not known. This specimen belongs to a study of regulatory T cells in long-lasting Graves disease. Documented time point: newly diagnosed GD, antithyroid drugs for less than 3 months. Preparation of the TCR library used RNA extracted from PBMCs. Study-wide results and limits: Sampling was limited to peripheral blood rather than thyroid tissue.

Investigators prepared the TCR beta libraries by applying iRepertoire HTBI primers and Arm-PCR of CDR3 regions. TCRdb itself ran the multiplex PCR reads through MiXCR, one entry per CDR3 protein. The table includes 250,000 to 300,000 distinct CDR3 sequences, 18% detected once. The germline V gene encodes CDR1 MDHEN and CDR2 SYDVKM. V was trimmed by 4 bases and J by 5 bases, leaving 11 bases between them. The CDR3 is 14 residues long. The sample was also reused in another study, on T cells in Graves' hyperthyroidism and ophthalmopathy. That source adds: The HTBI primer set drove a first-round RT-PCR of the TCR CDR3.

The sequencing here drew on peripheral blood mononuclear cells (PBMCs), taken at new diagnosis, from a patient treated with antithyroid drugs. This receptor was taken from a woman aged 30 to 39 with Graves disease. The gene calls are TRBV28 and TRBJ2-2, with D hard to call. The CDR3 DNA sequence: TGTGCCAGCAGTTCTCCGGGCTCTACCGGGGAGCTGTTTTTT. This translates into CASSSPGSTGELFF.